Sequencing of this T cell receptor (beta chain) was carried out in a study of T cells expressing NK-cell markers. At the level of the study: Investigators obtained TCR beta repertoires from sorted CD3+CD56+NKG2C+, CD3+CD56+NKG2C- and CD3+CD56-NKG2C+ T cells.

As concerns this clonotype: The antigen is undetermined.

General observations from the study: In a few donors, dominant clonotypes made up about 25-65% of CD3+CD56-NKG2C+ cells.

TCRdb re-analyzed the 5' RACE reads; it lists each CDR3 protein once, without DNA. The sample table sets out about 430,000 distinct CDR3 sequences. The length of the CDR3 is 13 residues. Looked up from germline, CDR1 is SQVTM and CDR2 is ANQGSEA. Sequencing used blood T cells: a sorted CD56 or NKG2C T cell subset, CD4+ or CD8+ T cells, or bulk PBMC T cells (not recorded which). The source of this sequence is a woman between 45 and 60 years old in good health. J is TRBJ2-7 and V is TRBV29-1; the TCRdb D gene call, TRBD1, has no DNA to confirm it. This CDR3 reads CSTQGQGRNEQYF.